This TCR beta chain is from a study of T cells in Graves' hyperthyroidism and ophthalmopathy. The wider study: Before treatment of any kind, peripheral blood was taken at initial diagnosis.

From germline, CDR1 is MDHEN and CDR2 SYDVKM. This CDR3 has 14 amino acids. V lost 10 bases to trimming and J lost 4 bases, with 19 bases between them. Stable disease denoted Graves' hyperthyroidism without ophthalmopathy progression within 18 months. Each patient was aged 18 to 65 and had newly diagnosed hyperthyroidism of under 2 months' duration. Uncontrolled infection, other autoimmune disease, pregnancy or lactation led to exclusion. This clonotype was observed many times. Amplified regions were TCR beta CDR3 sequences from RNA transcripts. HTBI primers were used for first-round RT-PCR of the TCR CDR3. One entry per CDR3 protein results from TCRdb running MiXCR on the multiplex PCR reads. The data hold approximately 210,000 distinct CDR3 sequences, with 15% to 20% observed a single time.

The chain links TRBV28 to TRBJ1-1; D may be TRBD1 (5 bases). The source material was blood. The receptor was derived from a man in his fifties with Graves' hyperthyroidism. The CDR3 region is CATQTGVGVTEAFF. DNA for the CDR3: TGTGCCACCCAAACAGGCGTTGGGGTCACTGAAGCTTTCTTT.